This TCR beta chain was sequenced in a study of cytomegalovirus exposure and HLA in healthy donors. It was healthy bone marrow donors who served as donors. PCR employed 60 Vbeta and 13 Jbeta primers. Original data processing: A later analysis tallied 80 million or so unique TCR beta chains, approximately 10 million of them shared. Using immunoSEQ multiplex PCR, the repertoire was profiled, and TCRdb retains in-frame clones only, with some absent. That table is the source of V, J and clone size, and D and trimming were worked out from the DNA. The sample gives around 170,000 clones, around 86% of which show up once; 6.3% is in the top ten. The CDR3 extends over 15 amino acids. From germline, CDR1 is SGHTA and CDR2 FQGNSA. Trimming removed 1 base from V and 0 bases from J, with 8 bases in between. This clone was found a few times. No antigen is known for it. General observations from the study: CMV antigen specificity was confirmed in vitro for a few CMV-associated chains.

The receptor's source is a man aged 40-50 years in good health and CMV-seropositive. Material: PBMCs. This rearrangement joins TRBV7-2 to TRBJ2-3; D remains unclear. CDR3 sequence: CASSLGIASTDTQYF. The CDR3 DNA sequence: TGTGCCAGCAGCTTAGGGATAGCTAGCACAGATACGCAGTATTTT. Variable domain in full (rest from reference TRBV7-2 and TRBJ2-3): GAGVSQSPSNKVTEKGKDVELRCDPISGHTALYWYRQSLGQGLEFLIYFQGNSAPDKSGLPSDRFSAERTGGSVSTLTIQRTQQEDSAVYLCASSLGIASTDTQYFGPGTRLTVL.